These 10 T cell receptor beta chains came from one sample sequenced in a study of identical twins. Each CDR3 protein is one row after TCRdb ran MiXCR on the 5' RACE reads. The sample gives hundreds of thousands of distinct CDR3 sequences, less than 25% of which show up once; around 4.5% is in the top ten. Separately, the same data were catalogued under a study of T cells expressing NK-cell markers.

The sequenced sample was PBMCs. All receptors come from a woman between 18 and 30 years old in good health.

The chain employs TRBV15 and TRBJ2-1; no clear D gene. The germline V gene encodes CDR1 LNHNV and CDR2 YYDKDF (reference sequence). V lost 3 bases and J 9 bases, leaving 12 bases between the germline ends. The CDR3 totals 13 residues. The CDR3 here is CATSRKTPPEQFF. The CDR3 bases are TGTGCCACCAGCAGGAAGACGCCCCCTGAGCAGTTCTTC.

Comments on this clonotype: Being one base from a much bigger clone, this may be a read error. The rearrangement links TRBV20-1 to TRBJ2-1, with 11 bases lining up with TRBD2. The CDR3 covers 17 residues. CDR1 and CDR2 (germline): DFQATT, SNEGSKA (reference sequence). The CDR3 sequence is CCARQVSGTSGYNEQFF. The CDR3 DNA reads as TGCTGTGCTAGACAAGTATCCGGGACTAGCGGTTACAATGAGCAGTTCTTC.

The chain is built from TRBV6-5 and TRBJ1-2; D not resolved. The CDR3 contains 15 residues. The germline V and J ends were trimmed by 0 bases and 6 bases, with 14 bases remaining between them. From germline, CDR1 is MNHEY and CDR2 SVGAGI. The CDR3 spells CASSYSMFSGDGYTF. DNA of the CDR3: TGTGCCAGCAGTTACTCGATGTTTTCTGGGGATGGCTACACCTTC.

The chain joins TRBV18 to TRBJ2-3, with TRBD2 matching 8 bases. The CDR3 sequence is 16 residues long. The trim removed 6 bases at V and 4 bases at J, leaving 12 bases unmatched. Germline V gene sequence: CDR1 KGHSH, CDR2 LQKENI. The DNA of the CDR3 is TGTGCCAGCTCCCTCCTATCAGCGGGAGTGGCAGATACGCAGTATTTT. It specifies CASSLLSAGVADTQYF.

The V and J genes are TRBV5-1 and TRBJ1-6, with D hard to call. This CDR3 is built from 14 residues. Trimming cost V 6 bases and J 7 bases, with 14 bases left between them. Germline values: CDR1 SGHRS, CDR2 YFSETQ. The CDR3 sequence is CASNLFSGNSPLHF. CDR3 coding DNA: TGCGCCAGCAACCTTTTCTCGGGGAATTCACCCCTCCACTTT.

There are many counts of this clonotype. The chain uses TRBV29-1 and TRBJ2-1; D not resolved. Trimming took off 4 bases at V and 2 bases at J, with 9 bases between the two ends. CDR3 length: 13 amino acids. Germline CDR1 and CDR2: SQVTM and ANQGSEA. CDR3: CSVVQSAYNEQFF. The CDR3 DNA sequence: TGCAGCGTTGTCCAATCCGCCTACAATGAGCAGTTCTTC.

This clonotype appeared a few times. CDR3 sequence reads: CSVWGTLNTEAFF. The CDR3 DNA is TGCAGCGTTTGGGGCACACTGAACACTGAAGCTTTCTTT. The rearrangement joins TRBV29-1 to TRBJ1-1; weak D call: TRBD1 (5 bases). Germline V lookup: CDR1 SQVTM, CDR2 ANQGSEA. CDR3 size: 13 residues. V lost 5 bases and J 0 bases, leaving 10 bases between the germline ends.

This clonotype was seen a handful of times. The chain couples TRBV19 to TRBJ2-7; 11 bases agree with TRBD2. CDR1 is LNHDA, CDR2 SQIVND, per germline (reference sequence). There are 17 residues in the CDR3. The V segment lost 9 bases and the J segment 3 bases; nucleotides outside the gene matches: 16. DNA for the CDR3: TGTGCCAGCAGCCCCCGGGGACAAGGGACTAGCGGCTACGAGCAGTACTTC. Translating gives CASSPRGQGTSGYEQYF.

The chain has TRBV10-3 and TRBJ2-1; no reliable D call. V was pared by 3 bases and J by 8 bases, with 11 bases between. CDR1 is ENHRY, CDR2 SYGVKD, per germline. The CDR3 has 13 amino acids. In DNA, the CDR3 is TGTGCCATCAGTGAACCTGGAAGCGATGAGCAGTTCTTC. Its protein product is CAISEPGSDEQFF.

The CDR3 DNA sequence: TGCAGCGTTCTATCGGGCTACACCTTC. Amino acids: CSVLSGYTF. J is TRBJ1-2 and V is TRBV29-1; D unresolved. Germline values: CDR1 SQVTM, CDR2 ANQGSEA. The CDR3 has 9 residues. Trimming stripped 5 bases from V and 8 bases from J, with 6 bases between.